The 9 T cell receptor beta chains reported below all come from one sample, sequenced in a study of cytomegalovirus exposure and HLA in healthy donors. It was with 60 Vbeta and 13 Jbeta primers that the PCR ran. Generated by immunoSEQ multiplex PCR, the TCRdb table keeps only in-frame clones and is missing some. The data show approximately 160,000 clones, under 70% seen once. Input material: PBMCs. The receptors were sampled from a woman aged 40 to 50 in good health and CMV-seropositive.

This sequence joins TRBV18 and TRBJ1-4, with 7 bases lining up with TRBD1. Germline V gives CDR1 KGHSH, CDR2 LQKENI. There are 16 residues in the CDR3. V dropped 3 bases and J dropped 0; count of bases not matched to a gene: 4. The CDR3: CASSPGQPATNEKLFF. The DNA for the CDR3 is TGTGCCAGCTCACCGGGACAGCCTGCAACTAATGAAAAACTGTTTTTT.

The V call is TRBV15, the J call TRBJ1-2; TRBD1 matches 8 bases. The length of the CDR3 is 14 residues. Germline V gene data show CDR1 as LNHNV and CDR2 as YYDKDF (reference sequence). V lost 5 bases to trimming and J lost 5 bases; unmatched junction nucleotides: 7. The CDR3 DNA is TGTGCCACCAGCGGACAGGGAAGAGCATATGGCTACACCTTC. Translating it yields CATSGQGRAYGYTF.

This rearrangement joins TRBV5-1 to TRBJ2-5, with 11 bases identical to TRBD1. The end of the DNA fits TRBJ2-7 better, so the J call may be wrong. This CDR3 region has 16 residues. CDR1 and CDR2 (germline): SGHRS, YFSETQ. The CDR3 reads CASSLGDRGVSYEQYF. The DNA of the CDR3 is TGCGCCAGCAGCTTGGGGGACAGGGGGGTCTCCTACGAGCAGTACTTC.

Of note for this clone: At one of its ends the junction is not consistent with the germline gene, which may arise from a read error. As DNA, the CDR3 is TGTGCCAGCAGGGTAGGGGGGGGGCCCGCAGATACGCAGTATTTT. Protein product: CASRVGGGPADTQYF. The V and J genes are TRBV9 and TRBJ2-3, with a possible D match to TRBD2 (7 bases). The CDR3 is made up of 15 amino acids. The germline V gene encodes CDR1 SGDLS and CDR2 YYNGEE.

This CDR3 reads CASSLALGAVNTGELFF. The CDR3 region has the DNA TGTGCCAGCAGCTTAGCTCTGGGGGCGGTAAACACCGGGGAGCTGTTTTTT. This rearrangement joins TRBV7-2 to TRBJ2-2; D is perhaps TRBD1 (6 bases). The germline V gene has CDR1 SGHTA and CDR2 FQGNSA. V lost 0 bases and J lost 2, with 13 bases in between. The CDR3 totals 17 residues.

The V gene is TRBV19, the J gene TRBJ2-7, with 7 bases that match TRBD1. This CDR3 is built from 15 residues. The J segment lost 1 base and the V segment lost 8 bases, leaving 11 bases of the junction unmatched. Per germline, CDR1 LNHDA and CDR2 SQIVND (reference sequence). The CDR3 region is CASLGGGIGSYEQYF. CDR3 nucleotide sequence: TGTGCCAGTTTAGGGGGCGGTATTGGATCCTACGAGCAGTACTTC.

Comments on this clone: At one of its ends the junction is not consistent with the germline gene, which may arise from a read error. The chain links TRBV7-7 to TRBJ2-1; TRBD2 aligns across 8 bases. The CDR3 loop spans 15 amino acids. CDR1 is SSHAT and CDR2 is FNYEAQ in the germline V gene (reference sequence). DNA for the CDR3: TGTGCTAGCAGCCCTGGACTAGCCGGGATCAATGAGCAGTTCTTC. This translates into CASSPGLAGINEQFF.

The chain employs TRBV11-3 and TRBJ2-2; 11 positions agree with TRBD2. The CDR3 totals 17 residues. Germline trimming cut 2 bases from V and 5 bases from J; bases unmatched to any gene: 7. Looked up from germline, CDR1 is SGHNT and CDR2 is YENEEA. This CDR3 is CASSLRSGTSGTGELFF. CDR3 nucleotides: TGTGCCAGCAGCTTAAGGTCCGGGACTAGCGGAACCGGGGAGCTGTTTTTT.

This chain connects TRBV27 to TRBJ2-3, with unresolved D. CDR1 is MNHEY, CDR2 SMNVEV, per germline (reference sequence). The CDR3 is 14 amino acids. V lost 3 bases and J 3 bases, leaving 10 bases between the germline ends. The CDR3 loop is CASSFGRWTDTQYF. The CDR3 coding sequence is TGTGCCAGCAGTTTCGGTCGATGGACAGATACGCAGTATTTT.